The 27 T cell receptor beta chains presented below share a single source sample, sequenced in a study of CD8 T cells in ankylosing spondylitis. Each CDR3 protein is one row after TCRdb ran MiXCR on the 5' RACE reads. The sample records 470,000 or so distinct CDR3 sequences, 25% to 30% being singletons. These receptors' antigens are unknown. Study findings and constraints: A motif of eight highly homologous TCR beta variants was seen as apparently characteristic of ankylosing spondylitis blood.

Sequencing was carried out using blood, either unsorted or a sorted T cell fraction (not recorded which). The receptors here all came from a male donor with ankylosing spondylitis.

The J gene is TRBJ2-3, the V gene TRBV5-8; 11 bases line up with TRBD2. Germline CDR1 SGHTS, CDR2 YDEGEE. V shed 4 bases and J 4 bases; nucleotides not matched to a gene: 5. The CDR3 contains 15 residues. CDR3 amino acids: CASSRGLAAADTQYF. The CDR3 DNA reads TGTGCCAGCAGCAGGGGACTAGCGGCGGCAGATACGCAGTATTTT.

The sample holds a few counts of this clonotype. CDR3: CASSWTSGSVEQFF. CDR3 sequence (DNA): TGTGCCAGCAGCTGGACTAGCGGGAGTGTTGAGCAGTTCTTC. V and J are TRBV7-2 and TRBJ2-1; 13 nucleotides match TRBD2. Germline loops: CDR1 SGHTA, CDR2 FQGNSA. This CDR3 region has 14 residues. Trimming removed 4 bases from V and 9 bases from J; junction bases left unmatched: 3.

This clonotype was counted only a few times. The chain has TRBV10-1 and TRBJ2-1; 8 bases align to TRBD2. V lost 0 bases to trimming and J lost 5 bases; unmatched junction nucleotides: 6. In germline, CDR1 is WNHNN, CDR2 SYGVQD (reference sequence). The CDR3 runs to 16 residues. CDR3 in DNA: TGCGCCAGCAGTGAGTCGACGGGAGGGGTCCACAATGAGCAGTTCTTC. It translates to CASSESTGGVHNEQFF.

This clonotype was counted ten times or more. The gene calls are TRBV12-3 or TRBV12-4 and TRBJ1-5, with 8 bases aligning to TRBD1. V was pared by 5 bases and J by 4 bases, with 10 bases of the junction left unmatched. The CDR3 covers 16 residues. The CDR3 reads CASSRTGLSLNQPQHF. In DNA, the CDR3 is TGTGCCAGCAGTCGGACAGGGTTGTCTCTTAATCAGCCCCAGCATTTT.

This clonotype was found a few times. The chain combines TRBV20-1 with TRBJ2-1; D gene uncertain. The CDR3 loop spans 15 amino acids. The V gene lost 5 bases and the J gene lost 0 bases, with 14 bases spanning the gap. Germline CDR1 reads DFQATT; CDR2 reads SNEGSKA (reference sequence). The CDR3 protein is CSASIRTSSYNEQFF. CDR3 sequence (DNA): TGCAGTGCTTCAATAAGGACCAGCTCCTACAATGAGCAGTTCTTC.

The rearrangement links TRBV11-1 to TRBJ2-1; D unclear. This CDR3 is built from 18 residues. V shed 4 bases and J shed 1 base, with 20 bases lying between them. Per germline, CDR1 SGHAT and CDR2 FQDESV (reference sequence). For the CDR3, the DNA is TGTGCCAGCAGCTCGATCGAATGGACGTCGAGATCCTACAATGAGCAGTTCTTC. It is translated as CASSSIEWTSRSYNEQFF.

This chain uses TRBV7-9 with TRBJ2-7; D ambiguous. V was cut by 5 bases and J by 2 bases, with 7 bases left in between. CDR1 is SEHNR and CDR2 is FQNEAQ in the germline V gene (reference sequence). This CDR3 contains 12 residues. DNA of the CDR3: TGTGCCAGCAGCGCCAGTCCCTACGAGCAGTACGTC. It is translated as CASSASPYEQYV.

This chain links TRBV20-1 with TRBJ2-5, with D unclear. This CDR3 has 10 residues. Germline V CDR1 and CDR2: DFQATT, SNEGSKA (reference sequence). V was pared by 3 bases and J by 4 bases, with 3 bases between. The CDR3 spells CSASPETQYF. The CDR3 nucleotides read TGCAGTGCTAGCCCAGAGACCCAGTACTTC.

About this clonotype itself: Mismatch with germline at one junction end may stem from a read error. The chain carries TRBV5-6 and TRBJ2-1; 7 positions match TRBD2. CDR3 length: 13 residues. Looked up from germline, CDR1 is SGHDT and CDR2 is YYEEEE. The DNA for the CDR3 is TGTGCCATCAGCACCTGGCGGGAGAATGAGCAGTTCTTC. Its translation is CAISTWRENEQFF.

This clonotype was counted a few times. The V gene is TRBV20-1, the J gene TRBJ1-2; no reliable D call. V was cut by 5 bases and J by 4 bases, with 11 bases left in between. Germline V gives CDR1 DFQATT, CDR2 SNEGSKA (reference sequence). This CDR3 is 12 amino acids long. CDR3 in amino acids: CSAPNAGYGYTF. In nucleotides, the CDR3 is TGCAGTGCTCCTAACGCAGGCTATGGCTACACCTTC.

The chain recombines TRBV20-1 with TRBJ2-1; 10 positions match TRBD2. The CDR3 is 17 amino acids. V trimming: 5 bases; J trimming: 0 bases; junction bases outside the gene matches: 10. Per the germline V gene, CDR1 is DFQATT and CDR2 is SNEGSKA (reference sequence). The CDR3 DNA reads TGCAGTGCTGGCCTGTCGACTAGCGGGTTCTCCTACAATGAGCAGTTCTTC. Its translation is CSAGLSTSGFSYNEQFF.

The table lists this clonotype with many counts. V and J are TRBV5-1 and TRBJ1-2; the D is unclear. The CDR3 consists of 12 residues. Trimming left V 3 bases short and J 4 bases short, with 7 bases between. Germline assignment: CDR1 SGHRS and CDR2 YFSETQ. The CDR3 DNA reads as TGCGCCAGCAGCTCACAGTTCTATGGCTACACCTTC. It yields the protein CASSSQFYGYTF.

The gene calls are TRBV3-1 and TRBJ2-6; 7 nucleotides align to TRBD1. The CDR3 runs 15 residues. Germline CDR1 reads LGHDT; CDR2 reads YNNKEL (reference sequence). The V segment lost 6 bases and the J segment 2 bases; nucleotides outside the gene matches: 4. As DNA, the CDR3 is TGTGCCAGCAGTCAAACAGGGGCTGGGGCCAACGTCCTGACTTTC. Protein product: CASSQTGAGANVLTF.

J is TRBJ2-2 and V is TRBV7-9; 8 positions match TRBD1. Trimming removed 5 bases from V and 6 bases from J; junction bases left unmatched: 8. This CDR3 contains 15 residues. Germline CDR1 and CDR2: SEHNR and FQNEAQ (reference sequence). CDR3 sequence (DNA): TGTGCCAGCAGCCCGGACAGGGCTGGGGCCGGGGAGCTGTTTTTT. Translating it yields CASSPDRAGAGELFF.

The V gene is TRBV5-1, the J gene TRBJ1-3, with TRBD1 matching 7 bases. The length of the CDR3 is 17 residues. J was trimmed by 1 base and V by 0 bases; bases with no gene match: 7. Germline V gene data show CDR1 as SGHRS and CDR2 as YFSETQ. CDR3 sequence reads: CASSLAPGGGSGNTIYF. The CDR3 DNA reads TGCGCCAGCAGCTTGGCCCCAGGGGGAGGTTCTGGAAACACCATATATTTT.

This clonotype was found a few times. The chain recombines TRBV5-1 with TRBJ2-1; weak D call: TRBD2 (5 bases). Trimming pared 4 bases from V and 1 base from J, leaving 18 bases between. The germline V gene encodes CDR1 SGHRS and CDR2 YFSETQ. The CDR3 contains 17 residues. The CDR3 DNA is TGCGCCAGCAGCCCCTCTCTAGAGGGAAGTTCCTACAATGAGCAGTTCTTC. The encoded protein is CASSPSLEGSSYNEQFF.

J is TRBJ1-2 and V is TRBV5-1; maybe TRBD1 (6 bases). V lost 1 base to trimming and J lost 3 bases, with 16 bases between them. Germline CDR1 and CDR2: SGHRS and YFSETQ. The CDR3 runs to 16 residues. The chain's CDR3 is CASSLSGQGTYYGYTF. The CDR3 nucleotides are TGCGCCAGCAGCTTGTCTGGGCAGGGGACCTACTATGGCTACACCTTC.

The chain's CDR3 is CSAQREMYDEQFF. The CDR3 DNA sequence: TGCAGCGCACAGCGGGAGATGTACGATGAGCAGTTCTTC. This chain joins TRBV29-1 and TRBJ2-1, with 8 bases lining up with TRBD2. There are 13 residues in the CDR3. The ends lost 7 bases at V and 8 bases at J; junction bases unmatched: 10. Germline CDR1 SQVTM, CDR2 ANQGSEA.

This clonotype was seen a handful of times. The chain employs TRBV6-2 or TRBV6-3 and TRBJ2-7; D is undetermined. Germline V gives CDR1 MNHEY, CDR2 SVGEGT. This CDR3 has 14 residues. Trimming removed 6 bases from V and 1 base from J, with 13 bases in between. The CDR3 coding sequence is TGTGCCAGCAGCGTTAGGCGCGGATCCTACGAGCAGTACTTC. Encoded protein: CASSVRRGSYEQYF.

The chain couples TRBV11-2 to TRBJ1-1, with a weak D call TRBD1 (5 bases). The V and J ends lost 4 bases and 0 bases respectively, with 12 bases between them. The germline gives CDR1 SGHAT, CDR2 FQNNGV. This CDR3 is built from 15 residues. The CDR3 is CASSSRDRMNTEAFF. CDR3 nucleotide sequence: TGTGCCAGCAGCTCCCGGGACCGCATGAACACTGAAGCTTTCTTT.

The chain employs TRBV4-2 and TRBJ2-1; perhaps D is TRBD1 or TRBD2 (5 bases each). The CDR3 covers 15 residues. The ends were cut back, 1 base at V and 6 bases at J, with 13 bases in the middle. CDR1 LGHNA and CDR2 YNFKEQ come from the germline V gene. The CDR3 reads CASSQGESTGNEQFF. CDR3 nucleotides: TGTGCCAGCAGCCAAGGGGAGTCCACAGGCAATGAGCAGTTCTTC.

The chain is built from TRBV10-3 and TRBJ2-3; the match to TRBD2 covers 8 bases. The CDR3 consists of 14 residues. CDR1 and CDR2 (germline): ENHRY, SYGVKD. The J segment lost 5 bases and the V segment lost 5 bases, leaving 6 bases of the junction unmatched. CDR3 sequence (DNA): TGTGCCATCAGTTTTGCGGGAGGTGTAGATACGCAGTATTTT. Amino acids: CAISFAGGVDTQYF.

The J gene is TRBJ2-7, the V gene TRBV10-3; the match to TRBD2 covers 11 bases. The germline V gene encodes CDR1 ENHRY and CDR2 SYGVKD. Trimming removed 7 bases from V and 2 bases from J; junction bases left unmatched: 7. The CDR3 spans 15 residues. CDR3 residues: CAITRGTSGTYEQYF. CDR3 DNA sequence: TGTGCCATCACCCGAGGGACTAGCGGTACCTACGAGCAGTACTTC.

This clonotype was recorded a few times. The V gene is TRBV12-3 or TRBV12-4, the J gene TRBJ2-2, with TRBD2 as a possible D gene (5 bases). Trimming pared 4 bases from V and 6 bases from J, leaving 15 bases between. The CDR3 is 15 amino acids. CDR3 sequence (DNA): TGTGCCAGCAGTTCGGGGATTTTGAAAGCCGGGGAGCTGTTTTTT. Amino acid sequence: CASSSGILKAGELFF.

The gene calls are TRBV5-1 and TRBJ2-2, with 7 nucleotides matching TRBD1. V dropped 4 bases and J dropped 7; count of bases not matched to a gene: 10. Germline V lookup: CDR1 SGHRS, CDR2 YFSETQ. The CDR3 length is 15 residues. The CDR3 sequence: CASSIRQGESGELFF. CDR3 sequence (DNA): TGCGCCAGCAGCATCCGACAGGGAGAGAGCGGGGAGCTGTTTTTT.

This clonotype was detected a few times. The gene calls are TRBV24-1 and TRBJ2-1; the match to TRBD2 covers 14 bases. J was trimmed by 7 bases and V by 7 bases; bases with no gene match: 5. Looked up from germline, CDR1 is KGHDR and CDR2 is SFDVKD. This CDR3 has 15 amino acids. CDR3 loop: CATSPGTSGRNEQFF. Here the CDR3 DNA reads TGTGCCACCAGCCCCGGGACTAGCGGGAGAAATGAGCAGTTCTTC.

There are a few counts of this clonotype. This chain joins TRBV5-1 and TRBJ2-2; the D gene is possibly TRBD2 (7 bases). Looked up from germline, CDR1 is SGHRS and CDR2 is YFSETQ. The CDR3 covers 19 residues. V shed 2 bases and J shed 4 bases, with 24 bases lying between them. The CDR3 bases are TGCGCCAGCAGCTTTGGCGGCCTTACAGGGAGGGATACCACCGGGGAGCTGTTTTTT. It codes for CASSFGGLTGRDTTGELFF.